A selection of T cell receptor beta chains follows, all from one sample in a study of low-dose radiotherapy and immunotherapy resistance in tumors. TCRdb called the reads again in MiXCR, with one record for every CDR3 protein. The sample lists more than 90,000 distinct CDR3 sequences, about 20% occurring once. The starting material was PBMCs, obtained after low-dose radiotherapy plus immunotherapy. These receptors all stem from a male donor with prostate cancer. CDR3s include the opening cysteine and the closing phenylalanine or tryptophan. A D gene is named only where the DNA matches it firmly. Size values are once, few and many counts, or a class for expanded clones, and some rows have none.

j_call | clone_size | cdr3_length | v_call | d_call | cdr3_aa | cdr3_nt
TRBJ2-3 | . | 14 | TRBV2 | TRBD2 | CASKASGGRDTQYF | TGTGCCAGCAAGGCTAGCGGGGGCAGGGATACGCAGTATTTT
TRBJ1-3 | . | 13 | TRBV20-1 | TRBD1 | CSAATGAGNTIYF | TGCAGTGCCGCAACAGGGGCTGGAAACACCATATATTTT
TRBJ2-7 | many | 15 | TRBV6-2/TRBV6-3 | . | CASRATVDLPYEQYF | TGTGCCAGCAGAGCGACAGTCGACCTTCCCTACGAGCAGTACTTC
TRBJ2-3 | many | 13 | TRBV6-6 | . | CASIDPLTDTQYF | TGTGCCAGCATCGACCCCCTCACAGATACGCAGTATTTT
TRBJ2-2 | many | 14 | TRBV7-9 | . | CAVPPPLSPGELFF | TGTGCCGTACCACCGCCACTTTCCCCCGGGGAGCTGTTTTTT
TRBJ2-3 | many | 15 | TRBV20-1 | . | CSARGRGPDTDTQYF | TGCAGTGCTAGAGGGAGGGGGCCTGACACAGATACGCAGTATTTT
TRBJ2-1 | many | 15 | TRBV6-6 | TRBD2 | CASRTILAGDNEQFF | TGTGCCAGCAGGACGATACTAGCGGGGGACAATGAGCAGTTCTTC
TRBJ1-1 | many | 11 | TRBV11-2 | . | CASSLNPEAFF | TGTGCCAGCAGCTTAAACCCTGAAGCTTTCTTT
TRBJ2-3 | many | 15 | TRBV2 | TRBD1 | CASRGDRGGADTQYF | TGTGCCAGCAGGGGGGACAGGGGGGGCGCAGATACGCAGTATTTT
TRBJ2-1 | many | 16 | TRBV2 | TRBD2 | CASSDPSSGGVNEQFF | TGTGCCAGCAGTGACCCCTCTAGCGGGGGGGTTAATGAGCAGTTCTTC
TRBJ1-1 | . | 13 | TRBV5-1 | . | CASSLGTATEAFF | TGCGCCAGCAGCTTGGGGACAGCAACTGAAGCTTTCTTT
TRBJ2-1 | . | 14 | TRBV20-1 | . | CSARGPLSGNEQFF | TGCAGTGCTAGGGGACCGCTTTCTGGAAATGAGCAGTTCTTC
TRBJ2-5 | many | 13 | TRBV30 | . | CACGRGGQETQYF | TGTGCCTGCGGTCGCGGTGGACAAGAGACCCAGTACTTC
TRBJ2-1 | . | 16 | TRBV30 | TRBD2 | CAWSPLQRGPYDEQFF | TGTGCCTGGAGTCCCCTCCAGCGGGGGCCCTACGATGAGCAGTTCTTC
TRBJ1-5 | few | 14 | TRBV28 | TRBD1 | CATRQGYGNQPQHF | TGTGCCACCCGACAGGGGTATGGCAATCAGCCCCAGCATTTT
TRBJ2-2 | many | 14 | TRBV18 | . | CASSGGTDTGELFF | TGTGCCAGCTCAGGAGGGACTGACACCGGGGAGCTGTTTTTT
TRBJ1-3 | many | 15 | TRBV28 | . | CASVTQGASGNTIYF | TGTGCCAGCGTGACACAGGGCGCATCTGGAAACACCATATATTTT
TRBJ2-3 | many | 14 | TRBV6-2/TRBV6-3 | TRBD2 | CASNPSGGAYTQYF | TGTGCCAGCAATCCTAGCGGGGGGGCTTATACGCAGTATTTT
TRBJ1-1 | many | 13 | TRBV3-1 | TRBD1 | CASSHFGQAEAFF | TGTGCCAGCAGCCACTTCGGACAGGCTGAAGCTTTCTTT
TRBJ2-2 | many | 16 | TRBV14 | . | CASSPPLGPNTGELFF | TGTGCCAGCAGCCCTCCCCTCGGGCCCAACACCGGGGAGCTGTTTTTT
TRBJ2-4 | many | 14 | TRBV29-1 | TRBD1 | CSVGAGGRVNIQYF | TGCAGCGTTGGAGCAGGGGGCCGGGTGAACATTCAGTACTTC
TRBJ2-3 | few | 13 | TRBV24-1 | . | CATSDSGVDTQYF | TGTGCCACCAGTGATTCAGGGGTAGATACGCAGTATTTT
TRBJ1-1 | many | 13 | TRBV2 | TRBD1 | CASRDREGTEAFF | TGTGCCAGCCGGGACAGGGAGGGTACTGAAGCTTTCTTT
TRBJ2-3 | . | 13 | TRBV2 | TRBD2 | CASWRGFTDTQYF | TGTGCCAGCTGGCGGGGGTTCACAGATACGCAGTATTTT
TRBJ1-2 | many | 14 | TRBV16 | TRBD1 | CASSQSGQGSGYTF | TGTGCCAGCAGCCAGTCGGGACAGGGAAGTGGCTACACCTTC
TRBJ2-5 | . | 16 | TRBV14 | . | CASSQEGPAYQETQYF | TGTGCCAGCAGCCAAGAAGGCCCGGCGTACCAAGAGACCCAGTACTTC
TRBJ2-7 | . | 13 | TRBV6-2/TRBV6-3 | . | CASYTPMGREQYF | TGTGCCAGCTACACTCCCATGGGACGGGAGCAGTACTTC
TRBJ2-3 | many | 15 | TRBV11-2 | . | CASSLARLGTDTQYF | TGTGCCAGCAGCTTAGCCAGGTTGGGCACAGATACGCAGTATTTT
TRBJ2-5 | . | 13 | TRBV20-1 | . | CSAAQGLQETQYF | TGCAGTGCCGCACAGGGACTGCAAGAGACCCAGTACTTC
TRBJ2-5 | . | 15 | TRBV20-1 | . | CSARVGNPQRETQYF | TGCAGTGCTAGAGTAGGGAACCCTCAGAGAGAGACCCAGTACTTC
TRBJ1-1 | . | 15 | TRBV9 | . | CASSVTGGANTEAFF | TGTGCCAGCAGCGTAACGGGAGGGGCCAACACTGAAGCTTTCTTT
TRBJ2-7 | many | 14 | TRBV7-6 | . | CASSRQRSSGEQYF | TGTGCCAGCAGCCGACAGAGGAGTAGTGGCGAGCAGTACTTC
TRBJ1-5 | many | 17 | TRBV23-1 | TRBD1 | CASSRNRTGAGDQPQHF | TGCGCCAGCAGTCGAAATCGGACAGGGGCGGGGGATCAGCCCCAGCATTTT
TRBJ1-1 | many | 14 | TRBV13 | . | CASSPGAMNTEAFF | TGTGCCAGCAGCCCGGGGGCCATGAACACTGAAGCTTTCTTT
TRBJ1-5 | . | 14 | TRBV6-6 | . | CASSYISENQPQHF | TGTGCCAGCAGTTATATCTCAGAAAATCAGCCCCAGCATTTT
TRBJ2-5 | many | 13 | TRBV7-2 | TRBD2 | CASSPDGGETQYF | TGTGCCAGCAGCCCGGACGGGGGGGAGACCCAGTACTTC
TRBJ1-6 | . | 12 | TRBV7-2 | . | CASSLNNSPLHF | TGTGCCAGCAGCTTAAATAATTCACCCCTCCACTTT
TRBJ2-5 | many | 15 | TRBV19 | TRBD1 | CASSPRTGYQETQYF | TGTGCCAGTAGTCCCCGGACAGGTTATCAAGAGACCCAGTACTTC
TRBJ2-6 | many | 14 | TRBV12-3/TRBV12-4 | . | CASTLAGGANVLTF | TGTGCCAGCACCCTAGCCGGGGGGGCCAACGTCCTGACTTTC
TRBJ2-2 | many | 14 | TRBV7-3 | . | CASSSQWGTGELFF | TGTGCCAGCAGCTCCCAATGGGGCACCGGGGAGCTGTTTTTT
TRBJ1-5 | many | 14 | TRBV14 | . | CASSHRGPPQPQHF | TGTGCCAGCAGTCACCGGGGGCCCCCTCAGCCCCAGCATTTT
TRBJ2-1 | . | 14 | TRBV11-2 | TRBD1 | CASSLVPTGDEQFF | TGTGCCAGCAGCTTAGTTCCCACAGGGGACGAGCAGTTCTTC
TRBJ2-5 | many | 13 | TRBV7-8 | . | CASSPARGGTQYF | TGTGCCAGCAGCCCCGCCCGGGGAGGGACCCAGTACTTC
TRBJ2-7 | . | 13 | TRBV6-2/TRBV6-3 | . | CAGRGRSRREQYF | TGTGCCGGCAGAGGCAGGTCGCGGCGAGAGCAGTACTTC
TRBJ1-4 | . | 15 | TRBV5-1 | . | CASARLGAPNEKLFF | TGCGCCTCTGCGCGTCTAGGGGCACCTAATGAAAAACTGTTTTTT
TRBJ1-1 | few | 17 | TRBV10-1 | . | CASSGDTWRVMNTEAFF | TGCGCCAGCAGTGGGGACACCTGGAGAGTTATGAACACTGAAGCTTTCTTT
TRBJ1-2 | many | 13 | TRBV20-1 | . | CSAQDREGGGYTF | TGCAGTGCTCAGGACCGGGAGGGTGGTGGCTACACCTTC